The 2 T cell receptor beta chains below all came from one sample that was sequenced in a study of shared clonotypes between healthy human individuals. Naivety among CD8 cells was defined by CD45RO negativity and positive CCR7 selection, thereby excluding terminally differentiated effector memory CD45RA+ cells. Only in-frame clones appear in the TCRdb table, and some are missing; sequencing was by immunoSEQ multiplex PCR. This sample has approximately 2,200,000 clones, with around 93% found just once. Source material: naive CD8+ T cells from PBMCs. These receptors all stem from a man aged 18-30 years in good health. Some clones in this sample may be carry-over from other donors' samples.

This clone turned up a few times. The chain couples TRBV6-5 to TRBJ1-5; TRBD1 might be the D (6 bases). V lost 5 bases to trimming and J lost 5 bases, with 16 bases between them. This CDR3 has 15 residues. The germline V gene has CDR1 MNHEY and CDR2 SVGAGI. CDR3 nucleotides: TGTGCCAGCAGTCCCCTAGGGGGAGGGGATCAGCCCCAGCATTTT. Protein product: CASSPLGGGDQPQHF.

The chain combines TRBV7-8 with TRBJ2-1, with 15 bases aligning to TRBD2. Trimming took 5 bases from V and 4 from J; bases not matched to a gene: 15. The CDR3 sequence is 20 residues long. The germline V gene has CDR1 SGHVS and CDR2 FQNEAQ. The CDR3 protein is CASSPGLAGGPNPKYNEQFF. Written as DNA, the CDR3 is TGTGCCAGCAGCCCTGGACTAGCGGGAGGGCCTAACCCCAAATACAATGAGCAGTTCTTC.